The clone carrying this T cell receptor (beta chain) is a singleton in its sample. Antigen specificity is unknown. Sample time point: newly diagnosed, previously untreated cHL patient sample. Magnetic negative selection purified CD4+ T cells from thawed PBMCs. Trimming left V 0 bases short and J 5 bases short, with 3 bases between. The CDR3 consists of 12 residues. CDR1 and CDR2 from the germline V gene are MNHEY and SVGAGI. The sample is drawn from a study of PD-1 blockade in classical Hodgkin lymphoma. Study observations and caveats: The repertoire differences lack a defined cause, possibly disease activity or prior therapy.

Measured with immunoSEQ multiplex PCR; TCRdb has only the in-frame clones, and not every one. The sample consists of 20,000 to 25,000 clones, 90% of them appearing once. The sample consisted of CD4+ T cells from blood. The V and J genes are TRBV6-5 and TRBJ2-3, with D uncertain. The clonotype originates from a human donor with classical Hodgkin lymphoma. The CDR3 DNA sequence: TGTGCCAGCAGTTACTCCGGAGATACGCAGTATTTT. This encodes CASSYSGDTQYF.